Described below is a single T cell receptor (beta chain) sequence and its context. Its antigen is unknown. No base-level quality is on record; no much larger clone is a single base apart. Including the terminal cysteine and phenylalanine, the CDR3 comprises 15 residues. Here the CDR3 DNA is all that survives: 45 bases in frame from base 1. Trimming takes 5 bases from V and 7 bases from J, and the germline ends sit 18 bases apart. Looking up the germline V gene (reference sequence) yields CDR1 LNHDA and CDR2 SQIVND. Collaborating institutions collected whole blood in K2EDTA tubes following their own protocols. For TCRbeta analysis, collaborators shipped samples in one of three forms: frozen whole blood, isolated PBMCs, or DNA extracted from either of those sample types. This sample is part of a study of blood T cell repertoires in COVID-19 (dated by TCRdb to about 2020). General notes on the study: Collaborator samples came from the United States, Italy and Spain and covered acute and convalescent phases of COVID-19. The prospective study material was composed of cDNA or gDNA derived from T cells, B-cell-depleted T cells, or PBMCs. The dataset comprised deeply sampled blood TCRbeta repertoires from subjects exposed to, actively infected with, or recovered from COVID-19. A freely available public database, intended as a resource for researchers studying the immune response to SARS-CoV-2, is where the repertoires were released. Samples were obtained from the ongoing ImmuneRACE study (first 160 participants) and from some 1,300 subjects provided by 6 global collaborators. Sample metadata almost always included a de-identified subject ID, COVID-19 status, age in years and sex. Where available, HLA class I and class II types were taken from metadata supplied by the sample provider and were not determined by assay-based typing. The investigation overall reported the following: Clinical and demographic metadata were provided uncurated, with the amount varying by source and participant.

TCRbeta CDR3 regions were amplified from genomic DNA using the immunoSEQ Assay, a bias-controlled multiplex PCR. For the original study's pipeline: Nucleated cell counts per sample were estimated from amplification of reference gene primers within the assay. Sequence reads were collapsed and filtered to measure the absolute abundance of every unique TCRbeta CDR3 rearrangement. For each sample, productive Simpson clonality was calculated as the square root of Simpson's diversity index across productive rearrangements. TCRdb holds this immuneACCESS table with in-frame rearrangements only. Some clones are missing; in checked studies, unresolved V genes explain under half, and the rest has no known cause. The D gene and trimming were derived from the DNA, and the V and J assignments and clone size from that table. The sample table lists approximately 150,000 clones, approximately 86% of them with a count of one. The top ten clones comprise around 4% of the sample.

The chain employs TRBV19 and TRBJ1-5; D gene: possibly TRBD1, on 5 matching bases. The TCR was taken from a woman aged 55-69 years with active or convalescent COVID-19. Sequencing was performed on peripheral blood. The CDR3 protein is CASSPLFAGNQPQHF. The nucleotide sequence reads TGTGCCAGTAGTCCCCTTTTTGCAGGGAACCAGCCCCAGCATTTT.